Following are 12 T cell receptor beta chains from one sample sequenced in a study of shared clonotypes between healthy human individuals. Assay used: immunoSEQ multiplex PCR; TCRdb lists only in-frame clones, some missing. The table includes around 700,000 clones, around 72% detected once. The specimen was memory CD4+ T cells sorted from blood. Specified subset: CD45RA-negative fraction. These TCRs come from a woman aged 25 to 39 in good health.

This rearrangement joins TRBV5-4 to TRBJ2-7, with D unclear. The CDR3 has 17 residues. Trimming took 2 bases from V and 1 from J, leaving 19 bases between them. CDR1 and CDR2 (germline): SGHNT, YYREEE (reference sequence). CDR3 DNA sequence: TGTGCCAGCAGCTTAGGCGGTTCCCGCTACCTATCCTACGAGCAGTACTTC. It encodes CASSLGGSRYLSYEQYF.

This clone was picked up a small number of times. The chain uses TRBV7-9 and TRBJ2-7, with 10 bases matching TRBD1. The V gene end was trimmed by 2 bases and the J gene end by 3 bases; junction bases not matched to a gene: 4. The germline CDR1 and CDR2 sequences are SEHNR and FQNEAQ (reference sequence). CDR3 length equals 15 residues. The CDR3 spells CASSLMGTGDYEQYF. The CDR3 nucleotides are TGTGCCAGCAGCTTAATGGGGACAGGGGACTACGAGCAGTACTTC.

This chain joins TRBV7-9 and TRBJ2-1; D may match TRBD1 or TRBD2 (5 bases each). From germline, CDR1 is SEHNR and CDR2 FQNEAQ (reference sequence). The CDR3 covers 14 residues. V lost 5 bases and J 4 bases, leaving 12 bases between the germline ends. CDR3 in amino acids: CASSPRDHYNEQFF. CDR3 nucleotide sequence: TGTGCCAGCAGCCCCAGGGACCATTACAATGAGCAGTTCTTC.

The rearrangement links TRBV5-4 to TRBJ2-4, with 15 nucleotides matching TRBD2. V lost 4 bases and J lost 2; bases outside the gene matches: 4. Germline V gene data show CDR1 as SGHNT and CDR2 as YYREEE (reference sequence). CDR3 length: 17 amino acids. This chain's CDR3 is CASSPGTSGGTKNIQYF. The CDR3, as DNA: TGTGCCAGCAGCCCGGGGACTAGCGGGGGGACCAAAAACATTCAGTACTTC.

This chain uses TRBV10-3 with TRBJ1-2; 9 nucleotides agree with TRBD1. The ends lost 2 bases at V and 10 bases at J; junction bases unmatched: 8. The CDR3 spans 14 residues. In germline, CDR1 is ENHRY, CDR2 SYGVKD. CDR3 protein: CAISEDGQGFLYTF. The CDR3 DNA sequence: TGTGCCATCAGTGAGGATGGACAGGGGTTCCTCTACACCTTC.

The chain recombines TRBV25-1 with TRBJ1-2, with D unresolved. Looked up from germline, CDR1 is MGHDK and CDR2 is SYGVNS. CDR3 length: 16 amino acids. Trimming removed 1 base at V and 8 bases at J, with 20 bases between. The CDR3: CASSESPPGELEGYTF. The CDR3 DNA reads TGTGCCAGCAGTGAATCCCCACCAGGAGAGTTGGAAGGCTACACCTTC.

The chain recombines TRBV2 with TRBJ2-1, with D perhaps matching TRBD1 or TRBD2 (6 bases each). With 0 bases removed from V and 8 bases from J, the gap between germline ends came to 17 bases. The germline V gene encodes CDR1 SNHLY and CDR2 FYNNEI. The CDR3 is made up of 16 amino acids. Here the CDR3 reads CASSEAGGDQGDEQFF. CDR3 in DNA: TGTGCCAGCAGTGAAGCGGGGGGCGACCAGGGCGATGAGCAGTTCTTC.

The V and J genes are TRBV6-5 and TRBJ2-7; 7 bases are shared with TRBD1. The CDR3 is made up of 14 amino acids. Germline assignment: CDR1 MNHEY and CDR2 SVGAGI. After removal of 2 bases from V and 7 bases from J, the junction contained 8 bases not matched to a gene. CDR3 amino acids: CASSYATGLGEQYF. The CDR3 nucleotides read TGTGCCAGCAGTTACGCGACAGGGTTGGGGGAGCAGTACTTC.

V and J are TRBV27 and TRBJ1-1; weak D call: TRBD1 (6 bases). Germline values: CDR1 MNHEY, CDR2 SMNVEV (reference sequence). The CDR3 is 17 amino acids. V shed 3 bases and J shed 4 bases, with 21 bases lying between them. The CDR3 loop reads CASSFRVSWGAGTEAFF. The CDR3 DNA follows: TGTGCCAGCAGTTTTAGGGTTAGTTGGGGGGCCGGCACTGAAGCTTTCTTT.

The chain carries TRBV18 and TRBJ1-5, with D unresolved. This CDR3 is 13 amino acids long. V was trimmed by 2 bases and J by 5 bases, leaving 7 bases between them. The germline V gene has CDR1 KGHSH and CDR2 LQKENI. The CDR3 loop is CASSPSEDQPQHF. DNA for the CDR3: TGTGCCAGCTCACCATCCGAAGATCAGCCCCAGCATTTT.

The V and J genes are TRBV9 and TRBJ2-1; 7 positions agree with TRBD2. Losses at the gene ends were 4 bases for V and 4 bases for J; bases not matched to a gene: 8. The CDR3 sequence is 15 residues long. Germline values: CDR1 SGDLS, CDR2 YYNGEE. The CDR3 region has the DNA TGTGCCAGCAGCACCACTAGCGTATGGTACAATGAGCAGTTCTTC. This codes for CASSTTSVWYNEQFF.

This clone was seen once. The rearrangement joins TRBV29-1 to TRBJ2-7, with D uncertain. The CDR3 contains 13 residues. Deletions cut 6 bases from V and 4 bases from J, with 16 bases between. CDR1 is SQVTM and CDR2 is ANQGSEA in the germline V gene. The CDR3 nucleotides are TGCAGCGTCGCCCCGACGATGGCTTACGAGCAGTACTTC. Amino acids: CSVAPTMAYEQYF.